The clone carrying this TCR beta chain was recorded at least ten times. TCRdb re-called the RT-PCR reads with MiXCR, one entry per CDR3 protein. The sample carries fewer than 800,000 distinct CDR3 sequences, 12% to 15% recorded once. This CDR3 contains 14 residues. The germline V gene has CDR1 SGHAT and CDR2 FQNNGV. V was cut by 4 bases and J by 1 base, with 8 bases left in between. The source of this sequence is a female donor in good health, serving as a healthy control. The specimen sequenced was memory CD4+ T cells from blood. J is TRBJ2-1 and V is TRBV11-2; D possibly corresponds to TRBD1 (5 bases). The chain's CDR3 is CASSSGLSYNEQFF. CDR3 bases: TGTGCCAGCAGCTCAGGGCTATCCTACAATGAGCAGTTCTTC.